This T cell receptor beta chain was identified in a study of graft-versus-host responses after intestinal transplantation. Repertoires were generated with immunoSEQ multiplex PCR, while TCRdb's copy carries only in-frame clones and drops some. The repertoire holds some 130,000 clones, around 90% seen once, with about 0.16% in the top ten. Trimming left V 2 bases short and J 7 bases short, with 11 bases between. CDR1 is LNHDA and CDR2 is SQIVND in the germline V gene (reference sequence). CDR3 length: 14 amino acids. Regarding this clone: No antigen is known for it.

The chain combines TRBV19 with TRBJ1-4; D is possibly TRBD1 (6 bases). This receptor was taken from a human donor who received an intestinal transplant. The sequencing here drew on unstimulated CD4+ T cells sorted from spleen or lymph node cells, taken before intestinal transplant. For the CDR3, the DNA is TGTGCCAGTAGTATACCGGGGGCGGTTGAAAAACTGTTTTTT. This translates into CASSIPGAVEKLFF.